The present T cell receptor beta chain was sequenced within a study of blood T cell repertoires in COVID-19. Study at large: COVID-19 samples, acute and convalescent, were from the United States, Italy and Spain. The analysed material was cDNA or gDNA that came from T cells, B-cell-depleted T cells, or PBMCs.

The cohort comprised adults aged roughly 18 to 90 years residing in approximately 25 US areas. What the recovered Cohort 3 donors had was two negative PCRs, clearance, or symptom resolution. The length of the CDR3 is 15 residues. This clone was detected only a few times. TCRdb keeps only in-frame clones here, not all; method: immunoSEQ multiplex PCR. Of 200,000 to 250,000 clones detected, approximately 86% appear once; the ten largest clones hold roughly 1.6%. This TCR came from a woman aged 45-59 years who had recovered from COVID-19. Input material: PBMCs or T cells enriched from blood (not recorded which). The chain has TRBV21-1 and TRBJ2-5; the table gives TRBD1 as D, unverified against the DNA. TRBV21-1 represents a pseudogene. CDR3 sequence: CASSKETGVRETQYF. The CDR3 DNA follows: TGTGCCAGCAGCAAAGAAACAGGGGTACGGGAGACCCAGTACTTC.